The clone carrying this T cell receptor beta chain came up once. Its target is not known. The repertoire was sequenced with immunoSEQ multiplex PCR; TCRdb's copy has only in-frame clones and lacks some. The profile shows roughly 240,000 clones, about 86% of them singletons. The sample belongs to a study of cytomegalovirus exposure and HLA in healthy donors. J was trimmed by 6 bases and V by 4 bases; bases with no gene match: 4. The CDR3 has 14 amino acids. The germline V gene encodes CDR1 SGHNT and CDR2 YYREEE (reference sequence). Points from the study as a whole: Testing in vitro showed a few CMV-associated chains specific for CMV antigens. Cytomegalovirus association was listed for roughly 160 TCR beta chains. Subsequent analysis showed first-cohort TCR clusters tending to co-occur in about 110 validation repertoires.

The V and J genes are TRBV5-4 and TRBJ1-6; 7 nucleotides match TRBD1. This TCR was recovered from a man aged 18-30 years in good health and CMV-seronegative. The specimen sequenced was PBMCs. The CDR3 sequence: CASSRRQGNSPLHF. CDR3 coding DNA: TGTGCCAGCAGCCGTAGACAGGGTAATTCACCCCTCCACTTT.